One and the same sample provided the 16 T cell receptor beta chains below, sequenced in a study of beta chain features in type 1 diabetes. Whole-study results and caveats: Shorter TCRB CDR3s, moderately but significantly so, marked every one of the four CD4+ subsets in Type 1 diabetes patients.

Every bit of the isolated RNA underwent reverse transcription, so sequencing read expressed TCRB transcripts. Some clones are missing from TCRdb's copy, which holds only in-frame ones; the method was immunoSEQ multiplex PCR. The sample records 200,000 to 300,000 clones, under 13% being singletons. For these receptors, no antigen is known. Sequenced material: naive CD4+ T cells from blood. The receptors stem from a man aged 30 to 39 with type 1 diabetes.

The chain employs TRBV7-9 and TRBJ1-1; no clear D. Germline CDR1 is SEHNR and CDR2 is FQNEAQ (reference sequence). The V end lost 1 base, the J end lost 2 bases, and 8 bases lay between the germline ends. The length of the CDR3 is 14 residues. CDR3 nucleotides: TGTGCCAGCAGCTTAGTCGGCGGAAACACTGAAGCTTTCTTT. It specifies CASSLVGGNTEAFF. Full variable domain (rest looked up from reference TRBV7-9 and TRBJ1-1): DTGVSQNPRHKITKRGQNVTFRCDPISEHNRLYWYRQTLGQGPEFLTYFQNEAQLEKSRLLSDRFSAERPKGSFSTLEIQRTEQGDSAMYLCASSLVGGNTEAFFGQGTRLTVV.

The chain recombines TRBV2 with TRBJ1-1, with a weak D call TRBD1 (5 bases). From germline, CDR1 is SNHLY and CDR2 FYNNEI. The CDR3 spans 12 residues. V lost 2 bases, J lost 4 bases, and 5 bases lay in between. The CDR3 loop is CASSEQGTEAFF. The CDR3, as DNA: TGTGCCAGCAGTGAACAGGGCACTGAAGCTTTCTTT.

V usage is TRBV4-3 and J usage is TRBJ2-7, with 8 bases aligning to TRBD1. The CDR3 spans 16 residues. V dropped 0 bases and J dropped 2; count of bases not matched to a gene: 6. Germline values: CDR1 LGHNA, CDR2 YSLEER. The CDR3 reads CASSQDPGQDTYEQYF. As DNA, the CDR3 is TGCGCCAGCAGCCAAGATCCGGGACAGGATACCTACGAGCAGTACTTC.

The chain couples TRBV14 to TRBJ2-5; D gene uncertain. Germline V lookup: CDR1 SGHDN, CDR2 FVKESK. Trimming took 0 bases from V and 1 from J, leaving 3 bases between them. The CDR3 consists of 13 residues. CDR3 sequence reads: CASSQEAQETQYF. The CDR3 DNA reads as TGTGCCAGCAGCCAAGAGGCCCAAGAGACCCAGTACTTC.

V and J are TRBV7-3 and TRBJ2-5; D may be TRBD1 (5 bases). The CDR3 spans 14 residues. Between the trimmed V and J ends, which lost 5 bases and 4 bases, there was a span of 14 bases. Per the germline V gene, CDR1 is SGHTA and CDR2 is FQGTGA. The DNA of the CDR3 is TGTGCCAGCAGCGAAGGGGCAGGTGGAGAGACCCAGTACTTC. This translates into CASSEGAGGETQYF.

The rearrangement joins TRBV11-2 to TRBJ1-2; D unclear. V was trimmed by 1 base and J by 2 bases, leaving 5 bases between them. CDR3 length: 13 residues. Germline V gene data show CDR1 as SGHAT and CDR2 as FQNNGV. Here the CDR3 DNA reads TGTGCCAGCAGCTTAGCAGTAAACTATGGCTACACCTTC. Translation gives CASSLAVNYGYTF. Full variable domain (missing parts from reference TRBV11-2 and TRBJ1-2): EAGVAQSPRYKIIEKRQSVAFWCNPISGHATLYWYQQILGQGPKLLIQFQNNGVVDDSQLPKDRFSAERLKGVDSTLKIQPAKLEDSAVYLCASSLAVNYGYTFGSGTRLTVV.

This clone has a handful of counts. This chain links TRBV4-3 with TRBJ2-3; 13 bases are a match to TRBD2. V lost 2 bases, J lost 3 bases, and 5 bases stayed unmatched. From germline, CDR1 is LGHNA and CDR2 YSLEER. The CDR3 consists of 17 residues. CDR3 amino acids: CASSQRGLAGSTDTQYF. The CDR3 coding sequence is TGCGCCAGCAGCCAAAGGGGACTAGCGGGAAGTACAGATACGCAGTATTTT.

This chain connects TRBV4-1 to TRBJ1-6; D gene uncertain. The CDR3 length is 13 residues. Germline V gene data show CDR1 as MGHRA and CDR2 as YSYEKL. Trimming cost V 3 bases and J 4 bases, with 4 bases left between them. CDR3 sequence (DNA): TGCGCCAGCAGCCAGGCTTATAATTCACCCCTCCACTTT. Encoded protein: CASSQAYNSPLHF.

Here the CDR3 reads CASSQGIRTRPQDTQYF. The CDR3 DNA reads as TGCGCCAGCAGCCAAGGAATCCGGACAAGACCCCAGGATACGCAGTATTTT. The chain links TRBV4-1 to TRBJ2-3; D perhaps matches TRBD1 (5 bases). Germline CDR1 reads MGHRA; CDR2 reads YSYEKL. V shed 1 base and J shed 6 bases, with 20 bases lying between them. The CDR3 totals 17 residues.

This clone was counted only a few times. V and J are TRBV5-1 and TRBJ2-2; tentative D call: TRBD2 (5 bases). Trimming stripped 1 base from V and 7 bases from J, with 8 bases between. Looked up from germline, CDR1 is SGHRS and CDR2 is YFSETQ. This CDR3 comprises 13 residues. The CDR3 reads CASSLSTSGELFF. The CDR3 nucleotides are TGCGCCAGCAGCTTGTCTACTAGCGGGGAGCTGTTTTTT.

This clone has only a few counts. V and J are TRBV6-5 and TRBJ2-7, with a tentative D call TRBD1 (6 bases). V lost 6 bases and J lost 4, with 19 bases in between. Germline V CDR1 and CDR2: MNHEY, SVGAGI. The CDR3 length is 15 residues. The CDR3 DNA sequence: TGTGCCAGCAGACGAACAGGGTGGGGAGAGTACGAGCAGTACTTC. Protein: CASRRTGWGEYEQYF.

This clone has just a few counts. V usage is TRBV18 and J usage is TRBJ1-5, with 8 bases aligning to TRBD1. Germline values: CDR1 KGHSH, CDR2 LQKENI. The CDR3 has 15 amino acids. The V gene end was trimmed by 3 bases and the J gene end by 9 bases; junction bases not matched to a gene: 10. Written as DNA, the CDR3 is TGTGCCAGCTCACCTCCAGGACAGGGCCTCGCGCCCCAGCATTTT. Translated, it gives CASSPPGQGLAPQHF. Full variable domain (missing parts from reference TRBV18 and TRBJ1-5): NAGVMQNPRHLVRRRGQEARLRCSPMKGHSHVYWYRQLPEEGLKFMVYLQKENIIDESGMPKERFSAEFPKEGPSILRIQQVVRGDSAAYFCASSPPGQGLAPQHFGDGTRLSIL.

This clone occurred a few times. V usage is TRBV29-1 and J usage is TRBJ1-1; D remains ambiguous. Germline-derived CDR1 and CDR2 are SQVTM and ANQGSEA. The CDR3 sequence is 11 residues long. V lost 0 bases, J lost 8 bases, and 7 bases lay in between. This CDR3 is CSVEEAGEAFF. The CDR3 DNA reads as TGCAGCGTTGAAGAGGCAGGAGAAGCTTTCTTT.

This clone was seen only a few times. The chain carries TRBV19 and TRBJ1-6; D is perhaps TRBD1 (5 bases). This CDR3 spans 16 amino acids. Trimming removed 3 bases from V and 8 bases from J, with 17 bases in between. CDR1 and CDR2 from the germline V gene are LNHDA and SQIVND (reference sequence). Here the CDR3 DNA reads TGTGCCAGTAGTATCCTTACAAAGGGGTCGGATTCACCCCTCCACTTT. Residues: CASSILTKGSDSPLHF.

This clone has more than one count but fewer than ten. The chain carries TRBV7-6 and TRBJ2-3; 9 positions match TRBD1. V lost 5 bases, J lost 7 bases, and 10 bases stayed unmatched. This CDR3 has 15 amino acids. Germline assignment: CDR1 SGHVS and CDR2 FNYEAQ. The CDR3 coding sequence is TGTGCCAGCAGCGATACCGGGACAGGGCTCCATACGCAGTATTTT. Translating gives CASSDTGTGLHTQYF. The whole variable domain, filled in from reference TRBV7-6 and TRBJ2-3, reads GAGVSQSPRYKVTKRGQDVALRCDPISGHVSLYWYRQALGQGPEFLTYFNYEAQQDKSGLPNDRFSAERPEGSISTLTIQRTEQRDSAMYRCASSDTGTGLHTQYFGPGTRLTVL.

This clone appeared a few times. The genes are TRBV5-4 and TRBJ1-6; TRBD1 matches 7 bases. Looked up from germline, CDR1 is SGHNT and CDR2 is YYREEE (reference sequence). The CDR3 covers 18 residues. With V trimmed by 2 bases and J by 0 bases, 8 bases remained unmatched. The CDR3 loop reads CASSFRAGGPSYNSPLHF. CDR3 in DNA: TGTGCCAGCAGCTTCCGGGCAGGGGGTCCCTCCTATAATTCACCCCTCCACTTT.